This TCR beta chain came from a study of blood T cells in healthy people across ages. Study-wide results and caveats: In long-lived donors, naive CD4+ cell counts and diversity exceeded those of aged donors.

Primed by a sample-barcoded 5' primer and a J-beta primer mix, a second PCR proceeded for 7 to 11 cycles. Each cDNA molecule was tagged by a template-switch adaptor with 12 random nucleotides. There were at least 2.5 million CDR3-containing paired-end reads obtained from each sample. From the 5' RACE reads, TCRdb called clonotypes with MiXCR, one entry per CDR3 protein. The sample has hundreds of thousands of distinct CDR3 sequences, roughly 50% seen once. Details on this clonotype: Its antigen remains unknown.

The CDR3 consists of 11 residues. V was trimmed by 5 bases and J by 14 bases, leaving 14 bases between them. Germline V lookup: CDR1 SGHAT, CDR2 FQNNGV. This clonotype originated in an elderly man in good health. The V gene is TRBV11-2, the J gene TRBJ2-3, with D perhaps TRBD2 (5 bases). Sequencing was performed on blood. CDR3 sequence (DNA): TGTGCCAGCAGCGCAACGGGATACGCGTATTTT. Its translation is CASSATGYAYF.